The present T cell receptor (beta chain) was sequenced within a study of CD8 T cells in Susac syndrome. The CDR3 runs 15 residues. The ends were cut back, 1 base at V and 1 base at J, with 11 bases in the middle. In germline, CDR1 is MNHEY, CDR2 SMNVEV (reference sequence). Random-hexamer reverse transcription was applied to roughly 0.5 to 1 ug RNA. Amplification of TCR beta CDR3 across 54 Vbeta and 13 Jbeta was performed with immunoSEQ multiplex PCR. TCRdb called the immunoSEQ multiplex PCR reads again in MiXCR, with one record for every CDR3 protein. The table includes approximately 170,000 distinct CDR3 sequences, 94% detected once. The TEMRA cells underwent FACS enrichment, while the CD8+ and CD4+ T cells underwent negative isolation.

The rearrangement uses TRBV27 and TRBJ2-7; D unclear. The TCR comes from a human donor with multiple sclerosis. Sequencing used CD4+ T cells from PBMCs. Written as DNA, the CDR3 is TGTGCCAGCAGTTTATATAGTGACGGGTCCTACGAGCAGTACTTC. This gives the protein CASSLYSDGSYEQYF.